This T cell receptor (beta chain) was profiled in a study of cytomegalovirus exposure and HLA in healthy donors. Points from the study as a whole: Within the 120 validation repertoires, first-cohort TCR clusters tended to co-occur, according to a later analysis. A list of 164 TCR beta chains associated with cytomegalovirus was given.

Germline V gives CDR1 SNHLY, CDR2 FYNNEI. CDR3 length: 13 amino acids. V dropped 7 bases and J dropped 4 bases, with 13 bases sitting between them. Repertoires were generated with immunoSEQ multiplex PCR, while TCRdb's copy carries only in-frame clones and drops some. The sample lists under 250,000 clones; around nine tenths were seen once. As regards this clone: Its specificity is unknown.

This TCR derives from a woman under 30 in good health and CMV-seronegative. The rearrangement uses TRBV2 and TRBJ2-5, with a possible D match to TRBD2 (5 bases). The material sequenced was PBMCs. The CDR3: CASTGSEGETQYF. The CDR3, as DNA: TGTGCCAGCACCGGAAGTGAGGGAGAGACCCAGTACTTC.